The 26 T cell receptor beta chains given below trace back to one sample, sequenced in a study of shared clonotypes between healthy human individuals. The naive CD8 subset, CD45RO-negative cells positively selected for CCR7, excluded terminally differentiated effector memory CD45RA+ cells. Produced via immunoSEQ multiplex PCR; TCRdb's table is partial and in-frame only. The sample holds over 800,000 clones, around 92% seen once. Material for sequencing was naive CD8+ T cells sorted from blood. Receptors were obtained from a man aged 25-40 years in good health.

This clone was seen more than once but under ten times. This sequence joins TRBV28 and TRBJ2-5; D remains ambiguous. The CDR3 has 14 amino acids. The V gene lost 5 bases and the J gene lost 5 bases, with 15 bases spanning the gap. Germline CDR1 and CDR2: MDHEN and SYDVKM. CDR3 sequence: CASSPAQSGETQYF. DNA of the CDR3: TGTGCCAGCAGTCCAGCACAATCCGGGGAGACCCAGTACTTC.

In DNA, the CDR3 is TGTGCCAGCAGCTTTTCCGGAGGGACTAGCGGGTTTCAAGAGACCCAGTACTTC. Its protein is CASSFSGGTSGFQETQYF. This chain joins TRBV7-6 and TRBJ2-5; 12 positions match TRBD2. Germline V gives CDR1 SGHVS, CDR2 FNYEAQ. This CDR3 region has 18 residues. Germline trimming cut 3 bases from V and 2 bases from J; bases unmatched to any gene: 10.

V and J are TRBV28 and TRBJ2-5; perhaps D is TRBD1 or TRBD2 (5 bases each). Germline loops: CDR1 MDHEN, CDR2 SYDVKM. There are 17 residues in the CDR3. With 0 bases removed from V and 0 bases from J, the gap between germline ends came to 14 bases. The CDR3 DNA sequence: TGTGCCAGCAGTTTATGGGGGGACCTCAAGGACCAAGAGACCCAGTACTTC. It is translated as CASSLWGDLKDQETQYF.

The rearrangement uses TRBV5-1 and TRBJ2-7; 10 nucleotides align to TRBD1. CDR3 length equals 15 residues. Germline CDR1 reads SGHRS; CDR2 reads YFSETQ. The V segment lost 0 bases and the J segment 7 bases; nucleotides outside the gene matches: 7. CDR3 protein: CASSLVWDRGREQYF. CDR3 DNA: TGCGCCAGCAGCTTGGTATGGGACAGGGGCCGAGAGCAGTACTTC.

The J gene is TRBJ2-1, the V gene TRBV27; D unclear. CDR1 is MNHEY, CDR2 SMNVEV, per germline (reference sequence). V lost 1 base to trimming and J lost 8 bases, with 9 bases between them. This CDR3 contains 13 residues. DNA of the CDR3: TGTGCCAGCAGTTTATGGAGTTTACATGAGCAGTTCTTC. Amino acids: CASSLWSLHEQFF.

This clone turned up a few times. The same CDR3 is also encoded by other DNA sequences in this sample. The chain carries TRBV9 and TRBJ1-2; no firm D call. Germline V lookup: CDR1 SGDLS, CDR2 YYNGEE. Trimming left V 5 bases short and J 4 bases short, with 9 bases between. The CDR3 is made up of 12 amino acids. The CDR3 DNA sequence: TGTGCCAGCAGTGTGAGGGCCTATGGCTACACCTTC. This gives the protein CASSVRAYGYTF.

The genes are TRBV7-3 and TRBJ2-1; no definite D call. CDR1 and CDR2 from the germline V gene are SGHTA and FQGTGA. The CDR3 has 11 amino acids. Trimming cost V 4 bases and J 7 bases, with 5 bases left between them. The CDR3 region is CASSSTNEQFF. CDR3 in DNA: TGTGCCAGCAGCTCAACGAATGAGCAGTTCTTC.

The rearrangement uses TRBV11-2 and TRBJ2-5, with TRBD1 matching over 7 bases. This CDR3 has 15 residues. J lost 5 bases, V lost 0 bases, and 6 bases had no gene match. Germline CDR1 SGHAT, CDR2 FQNNGV. The CDR3 here is CASSLEGGAIETQYF. The CDR3 DNA reads TGTGCCAGCAGCTTAGAAGGGGGCGCGATCGAGACCCAGTACTTC.

V and J are TRBV30 and TRBJ2-5; 10 nucleotides match TRBD1. The DNA end is more similar to TRBJ2-7, so the J call may be wrong. Germline lookup yields CDR1 GTSNPN and CDR2 SVGIG (reference sequence). The CDR3 extends over 13 amino acids. CDR3 amino acids: CAWSSGTGAEQYF. CDR3 DNA: TGTGCCTGGAGCTCCGGGACAGGGGCCGAGCAGTACTTC.

The CDR3 spells CASSPTGDISGANVLTF. In DNA form, the CDR3 reads TGTGCCAGCAGTCCGACCGGCGATATCTCTGGGGCCAACGTCCTGACTTTC. J is TRBJ2-6 and V is TRBV28; D is undetermined. V was pared by 5 bases and J by 0 bases, with 14 bases between. Germline V CDR1 and CDR2: MDHEN, SYDVKM. CDR3 length equals 17 residues.

This rearrangement joins TRBV7-9 to TRBJ2-1, with TRBD2 as a possible D gene (5 bases). Germline V gene lookup returns CDR1 SEHNR and CDR2 FQNEAQ (reference sequence). This CDR3 is built from 18 residues. V was shortened by 6 bases and J by 5 bases, with 26 bases between the two germline ends. The CDR3 region has the DNA TGTGCCAGCAGTACTAGAATTTCTGGCCCTTTCCCCGACAATGAGCAGTTCTTC. Its translation is CASSTRISGPFPDNEQFF. The full variable domain, rest sourced from reference TRBV7-9 and TRBJ2-1, is DTGVSQNPRHKITKRGQNVTFRCDPISEHNRLYWYRQTLGQGPEFLTYFQNEAQLEKSRLLSDRFSAERPKGSFSTLEIQRTEQGDSAMYLCASSTRISGPFPDNEQFFGPGTRLTVL.

As to this clone: The identical CDR3 is also encoded by other nucleotide sequences in the sample. The chain combines TRBV9 with TRBJ2-3; D is unresolved. V was trimmed by 3 bases and J by 6 bases, leaving 2 bases between them. This CDR3 contains 10 residues. Germline CDR1 is SGDLS and CDR2 is YYNGEE. The CDR3 nucleotides are TGTGCCAGCAGCGGTGATACGCAGTATTTT. It codes for CASSGDTQYF.

The gene calls are TRBV5-1 and TRBJ2-7; D perhaps matches TRBD1 (5 bases). CDR3 length equals 13 residues. V lost 2 bases, J lost 5 bases, and 11 bases lay in between. Germline V lookup: CDR1 SGHRS, CDR2 YFSETQ. CDR3 DNA sequence: TGCGCCAGCAGCTTTCGGGTGGGGCACGAGCAGTACTTC. Protein product: CASSFRVGHEQYF.

The chain combines TRBV15 with TRBJ1-1; tentatively, D is TRBD1 (6 bases). V dropped 8 bases and J dropped 3 bases, with 16 bases sitting between them. This CDR3 spans 14 amino acids. CDR1 is LNHNV, CDR2 YYDKDF, per germline (reference sequence). CDR3 loop: CATGTSEDDTEAFF. The CDR3, as DNA: TGTGCCACCGGGACATCCGAGGATGACACTGAAGCTTTCTTT.

The rearrangement joins TRBV6-6 to TRBJ2-3; either TRBD1 or TRBD2 may supply D (5 bases each). This CDR3 comprises 15 residues. Trimming took off 7 bases at V and 4 bases at J, with 18 bases between the two ends. From germline, CDR1 is MNHNY and CDR2 SVGAGI (reference sequence). This CDR3 is CASTEGREAPDTQYF. The DNA of the CDR3 is TGTGCCAGCACCGAGGGACGTGAGGCACCAGATACGCAGTATTTT.

J is TRBJ1-4 and V is TRBV4-1; tentative D call: TRBD1 (6 bases). Germline values: CDR1 MGHRA, CDR2 YSYEKL. The CDR3 has 15 residues. V gave up 3 bases and J gave up 8 bases, with 16 bases separating them. The CDR3 region has the DNA TGCGCCAGCAGCCAGGTTCCAGGGGCACTCGAAAAACTGTTTTTT. It encodes CASSQVPGALEKLFF.

This rearrangement joins TRBV18 to TRBJ1-1; maybe TRBD1 (6 bases). CDR3 size: 14 residues. Trimming shortened V by 3 bases and J by 4 bases, and 12 bases separated the two germline ends. Per the germline V gene, CDR1 is KGHSH and CDR2 is LQKENI. The CDR3 here is CASSPGGRVTEAFF. The CDR3 nucleotides are TGTGCCAGCTCACCGGGGGGGCGCGTCACTGAAGCTTTCTTT.

In regard to this clone: The DNA is omitted, as the CDR3 cannot be located on it reliably, and the CDR3 follows TCRdb's listing. The rearrangement joins TRBV30 to TRBJ2-7. Germline V gives CDR1 GTSNPN, CDR2 SVGIG (reference sequence). The CDR3 contains 16 residues when both ends are counted. The CDR3: CAWSRFWEWGSYEQYF.

This chain links TRBV11-2 with TRBJ2-2; possibly TRBD1 for D (6 bases). Trimming took 0 bases from V and 1 from J, leaving 15 bases between them. CDR1 and CDR2 (germline): SGHAT, FQNNGV. The CDR3 loop spans 18 amino acids. CDR3 coding DNA: TGTGCCAGCAGCTTAGACCCTTACAGGGTGCGGAACACCGGGGAGCTGTTTTTT. Translated, it gives CASSLDPYRVRNTGELFF.

This clone was counted once. CDR3 DNA: TGTGCCAGCAGCTTAGGGAAGGGGACCGGGGAGCTGTTTTTT. It yields the protein CASSLGKGTGELFF. The chain is built from TRBV11-3 and TRBJ2-2; maybe TRBD1 (5 bases). The CDR3 covers 14 residues. Germline V gene data show CDR1 as SGHNT and CDR2 as YENEEA. V lost 1 base to trimming and J lost 5 bases, with 8 bases between them.

In this sample, this clone turned up once. The V call is TRBV30, the J call TRBJ1-2; no reliable D call. V lost 3 bases, J lost 1 base, and 9 bases lay in between. The CDR3 has 13 amino acids. Germline V gene lookup returns CDR1 GTSNPN and CDR2 SVGIG (reference sequence). The CDR3, as DNA: TGTGCCTGGAGCGCCAGCCTTAACTATGGCTACACCTTC. Protein sequence: CAWSASLNYGYTF.

The chain uses TRBV27 and TRBJ2-3; tentative D call: TRBD1 (7 bases). CDR1 is MNHEY and CDR2 is SMNVEV in the germline V gene (reference sequence). The CDR3 extends over 15 amino acids. Trimming took off 4 bases at V and 4 bases at J, with 15 bases between the two ends. CDR3 sequence: CASSWSAGGSDTQYF. CDR3 bases: TGTGCCAGCAGTTGGTCGGCAGGGGGGTCAGATACGCAGTATTTT.

This sequence joins TRBV6-5 and TRBJ1-2; maybe TRBD1 (5 bases). This CDR3 is 15 amino acids long. The germline gives CDR1 MNHEY, CDR2 SVGAGI. Trimming stripped 2 bases from V and 4 bases from J, with 14 bases between. The CDR3 DNA follows: TGTGCCAGCAGTTACCTCCAGACAGATGGCTATGGCTACACCTTC. This encodes CASSYLQTDGYGYTF.

The chain combines TRBV4-3 with TRBJ2-1; TRBD2 agrees at 7 bases. From germline, CDR1 is LGHNA and CDR2 YSLEER. This CDR3 comprises 17 residues. Unmatched junction bases numbered 11, after V lost 0 bases and J lost 6 bases. CDR3 loop: CASSQDWPAGISNEQFF. The DNA of the CDR3 is TGCGCCAGCAGCCAAGACTGGCCAGCGGGAATTAGCAATGAGCAGTTCTTC.

This rearrangement joins TRBV25-1 to TRBJ2-5, with TRBD1 as a possible D gene (6 bases). Germline CDR1 MGHDK, CDR2 SYGVNS. The CDR3 contains 15 residues. The V end was cut by 5 bases, the J end by 2 bases, with 15 bases between. CDR3 protein: CASSQRRGLQETQYF. CDR3 DNA: TGTGCCAGCAGTCAACGCAGGGGTCTGCAAGAGACCCAGTACTTC. Combining the CDR3 with reference TRBV25-1 and TRBJ2-5 gives the whole variable domain EADIYQTPRYLVIGTGKKITLECSQTMGHDKMYWYQQDPGMELHLIHYSYGVNSTEKGDLSSESTVSRIRTEHFPLTLESARPSHTSQYLCASSQRRGLQETQYFGPGTRLLVL.

A remark on this clone: A read error may produce the germline difference seen at one junction end. The chain has TRBV5-4 and TRBJ1-2; D is undetermined. The CDR3 has 15 amino acids. Germline CDR1 reads SGHNT; CDR2 reads YYREEE (reference sequence). The CDR3 DNA follows: TGTGCCAGCAGCTTGTTTTCCAGGAGTAACTATGACTACACCTTC. Amino acids: CASSLFSRSNYDYTF. Drawing the rest from reference TRBV5-4 and TRBJ1-2, the complete variable domain is ETGVTQSPTHLIKTRGQQVTLRCSSQSGHNTVSWYQQALGQGPQFIFQYYREEENGRGNFPPRFSGLQFPNYSSELNVNALELDDSALYLCASSLFSRSNYDYTFGSGTRLTVV.